This T cell receptor (beta chain) was recovered during a study of blood T cell repertoires in COVID-19. Between the trimmed V and J ends, which lost 0 bases and 4 bases, there was a span of 9 bases. This CDR3 contains 14 residues. Germline CDR1 SGHRS, CDR2 YFSETQ. Method: immunoSEQ multiplex PCR; TCRdb's copy keeps in-frame clones and lacks some. The sample has about 35,000 clones; roughly 85% are singletons. The TCR originated in a man aged 45-65 years with acute or convalescent COVID-19. The V and J genes are TRBV5-1 and TRBJ2-3, with D unresolved. Sequencing input: peripheral blood. CDR3: CASSLGIAPDTQYF. As DNA, the CDR3 is TGCGCCAGCAGCTTGGGCATAGCCCCAGATACGCAGTATTTT.